The 25 T cell receptor beta chains reported below all come from one sample, sequenced in a study of human T cells and chemical hapten exposure. Each CDR3 protein gets one entry after TCRdb re-called the RACE reads with MiXCR. The data show about 39,000 distinct CDR3 sequences, approximately 12% seen once. This sample's time point: patch test 3, about 24 weeks after DPC sensitization. The treatment is: therapeutic diphenylcyclopropenone sensitization with weekly scalp DPC. Unseparated into fractions, whole blood served as the source from which total RNA was extracted. Sequenced here: whole blood, sampled in connection with sensitization to the hapten diphenylcyclopropenone (DPC). Receptor source: a woman between 35 and 50 years old with alopecia areata. Some clones in this sample may be carry-over from other donors' samples.

This clonotype was counted ten times or more. The rearrangement uses TRBV7-8 and TRBJ2-1, with TRBD2 matching over 13 bases. The CDR3 has 17 residues. Germline V gene data show CDR1 as SGHVS and CDR2 as FQNEAQ. V dropped 5 bases and J dropped 7; count of bases not matched to a gene: 11. As DNA, the CDR3 is TGTGCCAGCAGCCCCCGGACTAGCGGGGGCGGGGGGAATGAGCAGTTCTTC. Protein sequence: CASSPRTSGGGGNEQFF. The full variable domain, rest sourced from reference TRBV7-8 and TRBJ2-1, is GAGVSQSPRYKVAKRGQDVALRCDPISGHVSLFWYQQALGQGPEFLTYFQNEAQLDKSGLPSDRFFAERPEGSVSTLKIQRTQQEDSAVYLCASSPRTSGGGGNEQFFGPGTRLTVL.

This clonotype was detected ten times or more. The rearrangement links TRBV28 to TRBJ2-2, with 10 bases lining up with TRBD1. Germline assignment: CDR1 MDHEN and CDR2 SYDVKM. V dropped 6 bases and J dropped 1; count of bases not matched to a gene: 5. The CDR3 is made up of 16 amino acids. For the CDR3, the DNA is TGTGCCAGCAGCTCCGGGACAGGGGTGAACACCGGGGAGCTGTTTTTT. Translating it yields CASSSGTGVNTGELFF. Together with reference TRBV28 and TRBJ2-2, the CDR3 gives the full variable domain: DVKVTQSSRYLVKRTGEKVFLECVQDMDHENMFWYRQDPGLGLRLIYFSYDVKMKEKGDIPEGYSVSREKKERFSLILESASTNQTSMYLCASSSGTGVNTGELFFGEGSRLTVL.

CDR3 DNA: TGTGCCAGCGGACAAGAGCAGTTCTTC. Amino acids: CASGQEQFF. The chain links TRBV28 to TRBJ2-1; D perhaps matches TRBD1 (5 bases). Looked up from germline, CDR1 is MDHEN and CDR2 is SYDVKM. Between the trimmed V and J ends, which lost 8 bases and 10 bases, there was a span of 6 bases. The CDR3 has 9 residues.

The chain combines TRBV5-1 with TRBJ1-1; 7 positions match TRBD1. CDR3 length: 13 residues. The germline V gene has CDR1 SGHRS and CDR2 YFSETQ. V lost 5 bases to trimming and J lost 0 bases; unmatched junction nucleotides: 1. The DNA for the CDR3 is TGCGCCAGCAGGGGACAGTTGAACACTGAAGCTTTCTTT. This translates into CASRGQLNTEAFF. Using reference TRBV5-1 and TRBJ1-1 for the parts outside the CDR3, the full variable domain is KAGVTQTPRYLIKTRGQQVTLSCSPISGHRSVSWYQQTPGQGLQFLFEYFSETQRNKGNFPGRFSGRQFSNSRSEMNVSTLELGDSALYLCASRGQLNTEAFFGQGTRLTVV.

This clonotype was detected a few times. The chain uses TRBV28 and TRBJ1-5, with D perhaps matching TRBD1 (5 bases). V was clipped by 9 bases and J by 7 bases, with 19 bases between them. This CDR3 has 14 residues. From germline, CDR1 is MDHEN and CDR2 SYDVKM. The CDR3 DNA sequence: TGTGCCAGTTTGCCCGCGGGGGAGAGGCAGCCCCAGCATTTT. Translated: CASLPAGERQPQHF.

This clonotype has ten or more counts. This sequence joins TRBV6-1 and TRBJ2-5, with D possibly being TRBD1 (6 bases). V shed 7 bases and J shed 4 bases, with 25 bases lying between them. Germline loops: CDR1 MNHNS, CDR2 SASEGT. The CDR3 has 17 amino acids. The CDR3 sequence: CASKLQQGIGLVETQYF. In nucleotides, the CDR3 is TGTGCCAGCAAACTCCAACAGGGAATTGGTTTAGTAGAGACCCAGTACTTC.

This clonotype was found many times. This chain links TRBV9 with TRBJ2-1; D may match TRBD1 or TRBD2 (5 bases each). CDR1 SGDLS and CDR2 YYNGEE come from the germline V gene. The V and J ends lost 5 bases and 2 bases respectively, with 11 bases between them. CDR3 length: 14 residues. The CDR3 loop is CASSGGMPYNEQFF. The CDR3, as DNA: TGTGCCAGCAGTGGGGGAATGCCCTACAATGAGCAGTTCTTC.

A few counts support this clonotype. This chain uses TRBV20-1 with TRBJ2-7; tentative D call: TRBD1 (7 bases). V lost 1 base and J lost 4, with 14 bases in between. Germline CDR1 reads DFQATT; CDR2 reads SNEGSKA (reference sequence). This CDR3 has 14 amino acids. CDR3 loop: CSARGSRGAYEQYF. CDR3 in DNA: TGCAGTGCTAGAGGAAGCAGGGGGGCTTACGAGCAGTACTTC.

The sample holds many counts of this clonotype. The gene calls are TRBV6-2 or TRBV6-3 and TRBJ1-5; D ambiguous. V was shortened by 6 bases and J by 2 bases, with 14 bases between the two germline ends. This CDR3 is 15 amino acids long. CDR1 and CDR2 (germline): MNHEY, SVGEGT. The DNA for the CDR3 is TGTGCCAGCAGCCCATCACTTGGGGGCAATCAGCCCCAGCATTTT. Its protein is CASSPSLGGNQPQHF.

About this clonotype itself: One end of the junction fails to match germline, which may point to a read error. This chain uses TRBV19 with TRBJ2-5; D perhaps matches TRBD1 (6 bases). The CDR3 consists of 16 residues. Looked up from germline, CDR1 is LNHDA and CDR2 is SQIVND (reference sequence). The CDR3 loop is CACSLSTGPGLETQYF. The CDR3 bases are TGTGCCTGTAGCCTCTCTACAGGGCCGGGATTGGAGACCCAGTACTTC.

This clonotype showed up just a few times. This chain uses TRBV18 with TRBJ1-5, with TRBD1 identical over 8 bases. The CDR3 is 16 residues long. V was pared by 4 bases and J by 5 bases, with 10 bases of the junction left unmatched. Germline CDR1 is KGHSH and CDR2 is LQKENI. The CDR3 is CASSLSTGAVDQPQHF. For the CDR3, the DNA is TGTGCCAGCTCACTATCGACAGGGGCCGTAGATCAGCCCCAGCATTTT. The full variable domain, with the rest looked up from reference TRBV18 and TRBJ1-5, is NAGVMQNPRHLVRRRGQEARLRCSPMKGHSHVYWYRQLPEEGLKFMVYLQKENIIDESGMPKERFSAEFPKEGPSILRIQQVVRGDSAAYFCASSLSTGAVDQPQHFGDGTRLSIL.

This clonotype was observed a handful of times. The genes are TRBV21-1 and TRBJ2-5; the listed D gene, TRBD1, was not tested against the DNA. TRBV21-1 has pseudogene status. CDR3 length: 16 residues. The CDR3 DNA sequence: TGTGCCAGCAGCAAACGTCCGGACAGGGGCCAAGAGACCCAGTACTTC. It yields the protein CASSKRPDRGQETQYF.

The V and J genes are TRBV4-1 and TRBJ2-4; D is unresolved. V shed 4 bases and J shed 13 bases, with 17 bases lying between them. Germline V CDR1 and CDR2: MGHRA, YSYEKL. The CDR3 length is 13 residues. CDR3 DNA sequence: TGCGCCAGCAGCCCTTACAGTGGGAACTCCCAGTACTTC. It codes for CASSPYSGNSQYF.

V usage is TRBV20-1 and J usage is TRBJ2-1; 9 bases line up with TRBD2. Trimming cost V 1 base and J 5 bases; bases outside gene matches: 12. This CDR3 spans 17 amino acids. The germline V gene has CDR1 DFQATT and CDR2 SNEGSKA (reference sequence). The CDR3 DNA follows: TGCAGTGCTAGAGGAGTAGCTAGCGGGACCTTTGACAATGAGCAGTTCTTC. Encoded protein: CSARGVASGTFDNEQFF.

This sequence joins TRBV10-3 and TRBJ2-1, with 14 bases matching TRBD2. The CDR3 totals 16 residues. V lost 9 bases, J lost 7 bases, and 11 bases stayed unmatched. Per the germline V gene, CDR1 is ENHRY and CDR2 is SYGVKD. In nucleotides, the CDR3 is TGTGCCATGAATAGTCCCGGACTAGCGGGGGGAAATGAGCAGTTCTTC. Protein: CAMNSPGLAGGNEQFF.

This clonotype has just a few counts. V is TRBV28 and J is TRBJ1-1; D is perhaps TRBD1 (5 bases). V shed 5 bases and J shed 11 bases, with 15 bases lying between them. The CDR3 runs to 12 residues. The germline V gene has CDR1 MDHEN and CDR2 SYDVKM. The CDR3 reads CASSPEGRRAFF. The CDR3, as DNA: TGTGCCAGCAGTCCTGAGGGACGGAGGGCTTTCTTT.

The chain carries TRBV5-1 and TRBJ2-7; 12 bases match TRBD2. CDR1 and CDR2 from the germline V gene are SGHRS and YFSETQ. J gave up 4 bases and V 7 bases, and 3 bases lay outside the gene matches. This CDR3 has 13 residues. The CDR3 DNA sequence: TGCGCCAGCTCCGGGACTAGCGGGTACGAGCAGTACTTC. Encoded protein: CASSGTSGYEQYF.

This clonotype was recorded many times. The rearrangement links TRBV28 to TRBJ2-7; 9 nucleotides align to TRBD1. Trimming removed 5 bases from V and 3 bases from J; junction bases left unmatched: 11. The CDR3 runs to 16 residues. Germline CDR1 and CDR2: MDHEN and SYDVKM. In nucleotides, the CDR3 is TGTGCCAGCAGTGAACCCTCCGGGACAGGGATCTACGAGCAGTACTTC. Protein product: CASSEPSGTGIYEQYF.

This chain joins TRBV29-1 and TRBJ2-5; 10 bases map to TRBD2. With 6 bases clipped from V and 4 bases from J, the junction kept 2 bases outside the gene matches. CDR1 and CDR2 (germline): SQVTM, ANQGSEA. The CDR3 totals 12 residues. CDR3 DNA sequence: TGCAGCGTCATAGCGGGAGGAGAGACCCAGTACTTC. It codes for CSVIAGGETQYF.

In this sample, this clonotype turned up many times. The chain employs TRBV7-9 and TRBJ1-1, with 7 bases lining up with TRBD1. J gave up 2 bases and V 4 bases, and 13 bases lay outside the gene matches. Germline V gives CDR1 SEHNR, CDR2 FQNEAQ (reference sequence). The CDR3 contains 17 residues. The CDR3 DNA is TGTGCCAGCAGCTCGTCCCCCGGGACAGCCGCTAACACTGAAGCTTTCTTT. Translation: CASSSSPGTAANTEAFF.

This clonotype has only a few counts. The chain couples TRBV7-2 to TRBJ1-4, with TRBD1 as a possible D gene (5 bases). Germline CDR1 is SGHTA and CDR2 is FQGNSA. V dropped 5 bases and J dropped 0 bases, with 10 bases sitting between them. This CDR3 is built from 15 residues. The CDR3 DNA reads TGTGCCAGCAGCCCCCAGACAGCAACTAATGAAAAACTGTTTTTT. Its translation is CASSPQTATNEKLFF.

The chain couples TRBV28 to TRBJ2-4; the D gene is possibly TRBD2 (5 bases). The ends were cut back, 7 bases at V and 3 bases at J, with 10 bases in the middle. CDR3 length equals 13 residues. In germline, CDR1 is MDHEN, CDR2 SYDVKM. In nucleotides, the CDR3 is TGTGCCAGCACCCGGGATGGCAAAAACATTCAGTACTTC. Translating gives CASTRDGKNIQYF.

The chain joins TRBV5-5 to TRBJ2-5; TRBD1 matches 9 bases. The CDR3 consists of 12 residues. The ends lost 5 bases at V and 9 bases at J; junction bases unmatched: 5. The V gene's germline CDR1 is SGHKS and CDR2 YYEKEE (reference sequence). The chain's CDR3 is CASSRTGGPQYF. The DNA of the CDR3 is TGTGCCAGCAGTAGAACAGGGGGCCCCCAGTACTTC. Looking up the rest from reference TRBV5-5 and TRBJ2-5 gives the full variable domain: DAGVTQSPTHLIKTRGQQVTLRCSPISGHKSVSWYQQVLGQGPQFIFQYYEKEERGRGNFPDRFSARQFPNYSSELNVNALLLGDSALYLCASSRTGGPQYFGPGTRLLVL.

This clonotype came up many times. This chain links TRBV9 with TRBJ2-1; 9 bases fit TRBD2. This CDR3 spans 14 amino acids. V lost 4 bases, J lost 8 bases, and 7 bases stayed unmatched. Germline-derived CDR1 and CDR2 are SGDLS and YYNGEE. The CDR3 here is CASSPGLASDEQFF. CDR3 coding DNA: TGTGCCAGCAGCCCCGGACTAGCGAGCGATGAGCAGTTCTTC. The full variable domain, its missing parts supplied by reference TRBV9 and TRBJ2-1, is DSGVTQTPKHLITATGQRVTLRCSPRSGDLSVYWYQQSLDQGLQFLIQYYNGEERAKGNILERFSAQQFPDLHSELNLSSLELGDSALYFCASSPGLASDEQFFGPGTRLTVL.

This clonotype was counted between two and nine times. The chain employs TRBV29-1 and TRBJ1-1, with a tentative D call TRBD1 (5 bases). V was cut by 7 bases and J by 1 base, with 10 bases left in between. The germline CDR1 and CDR2 sequences are SQVTM and ANQGSEA. CDR3 length equals 12 residues. DNA of the CDR3: TGCAGCGGGGGACGGCAGAACACTGAAGCTTTCTTT. It is translated as CSGGRQNTEAFF. Together with reference TRBV29-1 and TRBJ1-1, the CDR3 gives the full variable domain: SAVISQKPSRDICQRGTSLTIQCQVDSQVTMMFWYRQQPGQSLTLIATANQGSEATYESGFVIDKFPISRPNLTFSTLTVSNMSPEDSSIYLCSGGRQNTEAFFGQGTRLTVV.